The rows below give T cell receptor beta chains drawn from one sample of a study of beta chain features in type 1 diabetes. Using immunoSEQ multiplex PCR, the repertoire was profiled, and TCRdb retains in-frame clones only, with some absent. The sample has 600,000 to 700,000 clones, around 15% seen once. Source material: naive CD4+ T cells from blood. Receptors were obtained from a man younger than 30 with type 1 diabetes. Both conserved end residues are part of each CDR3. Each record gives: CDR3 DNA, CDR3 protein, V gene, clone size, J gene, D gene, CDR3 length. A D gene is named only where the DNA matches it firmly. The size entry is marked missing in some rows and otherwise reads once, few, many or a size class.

TGTGCCAGCAGTTCTCGGGGCGGGGAAGGTCAGCCCCAGCATTTT,CASSSRGGEGQPQHF,TRBV6-6,-,TRBJ1-5,-,15
TGTGCCAGCAGCCTCTTGGGAAACACCATATATTTT,CASSLLGNTIYF,TRBV16,few,TRBJ1-3,-,12
TGCAGCGTTCGCAGGGGTGACTATGGCTACACCTTC,CSVRRGDYGYTF,TRBV29-1,few,TRBJ1-2,-,12
TGTGCCAGCAGTACCGGGACAGGGTATGAAAAACTGTTTTTT,CASSTGTGYEKLFF,TRBV27,-,TRBJ1-4,TRBD1,14
TGTGCCAGCAGCTTAGAGTTCGCGACTAACTATGGCTACACCTTC,CASSLEFATNYGYTF,TRBV7-9,-,TRBJ1-2,-,15
TGTGCCAGCAGCCGGGACAGGAGGCTTTCCTTT,CASSRDRRLSF,TRBV6-1,-,TRBJ1-1,TRBD1,11
TGTGCCAGCAGCCACGTTAACACTGAAGCTTTCTTT,CASSHVNTEAFF,TRBV7-8,few,TRBJ1-1,-,12
TGTGCCAGCAGTTACTCGGCCCGGGACTACGAGCAGTACTTC,CASSYSARDYEQYF,TRBV6-5,-,TRBJ2-7,-,14
TGTGCCAGCTTACCGGGCCCGGGTTGGTACATTCAGTACTTC,CASLPGPGWYIQYF,TRBV28,-,TRBJ2-4,-,14
TGTGCCAGCAGTTTTCGCAGGGACACCTACGAGCAGTACTTC,CASSFRRDTYEQYF,TRBV6-5,once,TRBJ2-7,-,14
TGTGCCAGCAGTTTAATAGGGGGCGGTGGCTACACCTTC,CASSLIGGGGYTF,TRBV27,-,TRBJ1-2,TRBD1,13
TGTGCCAGCAGCCAGGACAGGGGTATCGCTGAAGCTTTCTTT,CASSQDRGIAEAFF,TRBV7-9,few,TRBJ1-1,TRBD1,14
TGTGCCAGCTCAGTCGACAGGAACACTGAAGCTTTCTTT,CASSVDRNTEAFF,TRBV18,-,TRBJ1-1,-,13
TGTGCCTGGAGTGTGACACCCTACAATGAGCAGTTCTTC,CAWSVTPYNEQFF,TRBV30,few,TRBJ2-1,-,13
TGCAGCGTTGCTGACAGGGGGGTTGCTAATGAAAAACTGTTTTTT,CSVADRGVANEKLFF,TRBV29-1,few,TRBJ1-4,TRBD1,15
TGCGCCAGCAGCTTGGACCAGGGTCCTGGAAACACCATATATTTT,CASSLDQGPGNTIYF,TRBV5-1,-,TRBJ1-3,-,15
TGTGCCAGCAGTGTCTTCTCTGGTGCCAACGTCCTGACTTTC,CASSVFSGANVLTF,TRBV2,-,TRBJ2-6,-,14
TGCAGCGTTGAACAATTGGGGACGGTTCAGTACTTC,CSVEQLGTVQYF,TRBV29-1,few,TRBJ2-4,-,12
TGTGCCAGTAGTAGGGACAGGATTCTTAGCAATCAGCCCCAGCATTTT,CASSRDRILSNQPQHF,TRBV19,-,TRBJ1-5,TRBD1,16
TGCGCCAGCACCTTACCTAGCAGGCCTCATGAAGCTTTCTTT,CASTLPSRPHEAFF,TRBV4-1,-,TRBJ1-1,-,14
TGCGCCAGCAGCCAAGATGTGACTAGACAAGAGACCCAGTACTTC,CASSQDVTRQETQYF,TRBV4-1,-,TRBJ2-5,-,15
TGTGCCAGCTCACCATGGGACGGGTCCTACGAGCAGTACTTC,CASSPWDGSYEQYF,TRBV18,-,TRBJ2-7,-,14
TGTGCCAGCAGCCCCAACTGGGGTCCTCAGCCCCAGCATTTT,CASSPNWGPQPQHF,TRBV7-9,-,TRBJ1-5,-,14
TGTGCCAGCTCACCAGGCCCGGGACAGGGTGGTGCTTTCTTT,CASSPGPGQGGAFF,TRBV18,few,TRBJ1-1,TRBD1,14
TGTGCCTGGAGTGTACTCACAGGGTTTGAGCCCCTCCACTTT,CAWSVLTGFEPLHF,TRBV30,-,TRBJ1-6,-,14
TGTGCCAGTACCGACAGGGTTTCCGGGGAGCTGTTTTTT,CASTDRVSGELFF,TRBV19,few,TRBJ2-2,TRBD1,13
TGCGCCAGCAGCCAAGAACACCGCGGGCAGCCCCAGCATTTT,CASSQEHRGQPQHF,TRBV4-1,few,TRBJ1-5,-,14
TGTGCCAGCAGCCCAATGCAAGCGGGGACCTGGACCCAGTACTTC,CASSPMQAGTWTQYF,TRBV5-6,-,TRBJ2-5,TRBD2,15